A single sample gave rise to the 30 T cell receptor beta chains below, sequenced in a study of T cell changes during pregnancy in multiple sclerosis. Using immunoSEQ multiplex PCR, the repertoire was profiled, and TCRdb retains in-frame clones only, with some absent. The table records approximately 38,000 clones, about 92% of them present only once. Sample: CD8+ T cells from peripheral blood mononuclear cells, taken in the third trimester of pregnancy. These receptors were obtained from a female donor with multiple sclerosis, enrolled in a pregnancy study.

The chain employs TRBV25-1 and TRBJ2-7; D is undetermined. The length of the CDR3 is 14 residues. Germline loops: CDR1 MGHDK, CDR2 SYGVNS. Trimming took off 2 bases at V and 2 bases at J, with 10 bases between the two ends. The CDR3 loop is CASSEGRSPYEQYF. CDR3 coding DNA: TGTGCCAGCAGTGAAGGCAGGTCACCCTACGAGCAGTACTTC.

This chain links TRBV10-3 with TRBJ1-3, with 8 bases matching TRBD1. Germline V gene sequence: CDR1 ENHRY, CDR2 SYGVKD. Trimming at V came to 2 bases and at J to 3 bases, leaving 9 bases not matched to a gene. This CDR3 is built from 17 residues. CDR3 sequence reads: CAISEGARGLFGNTIYF. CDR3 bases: TGTGCCATCAGTGAGGGAGCCAGGGGGCTATTTGGAAACACCATATATTTT.

DNA for the CDR3: TGCGCCAGCAGCCAAGATGAGTTGTCTAGCGGGAAACCTTACGAGCAGTACTTC. It translates to CASSQDELSSGKPYEQYF. The rearrangement joins TRBV4-3 to TRBJ2-7; 9 nucleotides agree with TRBD2. The CDR3 extends over 18 amino acids. Germline V gene lookup returns CDR1 LGHNA and CDR2 YSLEER. Germline trimming cut 0 bases from V and 4 bases from J; bases unmatched to any gene: 13.

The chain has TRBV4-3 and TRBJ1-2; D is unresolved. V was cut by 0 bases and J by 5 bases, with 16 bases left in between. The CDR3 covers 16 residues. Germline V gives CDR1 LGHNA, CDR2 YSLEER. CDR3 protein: CASSQDGRQGGYGYTF. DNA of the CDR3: TGCGCCAGCAGCCAAGATGGGAGACAAGGAGGATATGGCTACACCTTC.

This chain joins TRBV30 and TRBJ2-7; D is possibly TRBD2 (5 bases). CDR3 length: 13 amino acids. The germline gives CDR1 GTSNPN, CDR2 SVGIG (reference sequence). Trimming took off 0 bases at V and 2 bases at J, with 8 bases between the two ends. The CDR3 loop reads CAWSVDSTYEQYF. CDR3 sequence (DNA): TGTGCCTGGAGTGTGGACTCGACCTACGAGCAGTACTTC.

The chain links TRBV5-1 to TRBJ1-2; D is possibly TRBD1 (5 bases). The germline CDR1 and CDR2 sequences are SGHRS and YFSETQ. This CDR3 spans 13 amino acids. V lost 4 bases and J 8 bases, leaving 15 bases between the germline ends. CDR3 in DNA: TGCGCCAGCAGCCGGGTAGGGGCGGACGGCTACACCTTC. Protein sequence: CASSRVGADGYTF.

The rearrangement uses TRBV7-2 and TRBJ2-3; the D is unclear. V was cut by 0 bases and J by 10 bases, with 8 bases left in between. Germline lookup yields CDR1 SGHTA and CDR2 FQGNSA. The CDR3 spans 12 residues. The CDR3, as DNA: TGTGCCAGCAGCTTAGCTCCTGAGGCGCAGTATTTT. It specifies CASSLAPEAQYF.

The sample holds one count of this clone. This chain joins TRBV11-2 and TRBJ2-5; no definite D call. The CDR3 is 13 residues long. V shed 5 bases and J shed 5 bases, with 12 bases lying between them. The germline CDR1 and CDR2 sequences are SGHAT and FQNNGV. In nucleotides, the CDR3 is TGTGCCAGCAGCCCTAATCCTTTGGAGACCCAGTACTTC. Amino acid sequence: CASSPNPLETQYF.

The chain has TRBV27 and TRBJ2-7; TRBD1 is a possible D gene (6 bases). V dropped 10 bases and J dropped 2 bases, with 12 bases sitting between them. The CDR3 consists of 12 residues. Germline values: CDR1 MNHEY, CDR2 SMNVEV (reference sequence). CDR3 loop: CATRGPTYEQYF. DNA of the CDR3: TGTGCCACCAGGGGCCCTACCTACGAGCAGTACTTC.

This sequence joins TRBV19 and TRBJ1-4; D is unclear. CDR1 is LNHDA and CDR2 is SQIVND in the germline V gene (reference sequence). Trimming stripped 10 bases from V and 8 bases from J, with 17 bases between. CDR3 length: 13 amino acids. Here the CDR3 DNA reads TGTGCCACCCGCGGGCCGGGGTACGAAAAACTGTTTTTT. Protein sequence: CATRGPGYEKLFF.

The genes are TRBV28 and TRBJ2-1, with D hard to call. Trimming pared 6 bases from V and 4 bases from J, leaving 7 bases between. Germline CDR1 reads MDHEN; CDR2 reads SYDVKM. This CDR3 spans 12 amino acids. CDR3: CASRLKYNEQFF. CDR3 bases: TGTGCCAGCAGACTTAAATACAATGAGCAGTTCTTC.

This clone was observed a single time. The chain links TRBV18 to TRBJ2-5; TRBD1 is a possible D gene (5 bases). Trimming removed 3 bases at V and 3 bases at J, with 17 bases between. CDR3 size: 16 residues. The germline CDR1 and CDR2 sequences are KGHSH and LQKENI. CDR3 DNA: TGTGCCAGCTCACCCTATGCCCCAGGGATCGAAGAGACCCAGTACTTC. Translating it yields CASSPYAPGIEETQYF. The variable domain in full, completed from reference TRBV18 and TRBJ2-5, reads NAGVMQNPRHLVRRRGQEARLRCSPMKGHSHVYWYRQLPEEGLKFMVYLQKENIIDESGMPKERFSAEFPKEGPSILRIQQVVRGDSAAYFCASSPYAPGIEETQYFGPGTRLLVL.

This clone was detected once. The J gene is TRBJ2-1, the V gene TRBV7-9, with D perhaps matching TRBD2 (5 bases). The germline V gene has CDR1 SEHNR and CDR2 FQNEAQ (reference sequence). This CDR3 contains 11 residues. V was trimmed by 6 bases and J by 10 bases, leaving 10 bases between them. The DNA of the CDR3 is TGTGCCAGCAGTCCTAGCCAAGAGCAGTTCTTC. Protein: CASSPSQEQFF.

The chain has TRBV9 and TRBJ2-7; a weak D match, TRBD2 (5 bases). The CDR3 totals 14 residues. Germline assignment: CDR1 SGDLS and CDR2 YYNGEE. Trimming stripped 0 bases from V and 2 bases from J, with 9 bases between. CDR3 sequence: CASSVGVGTYEQYF. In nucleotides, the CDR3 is TGTGCCAGCAGCGTAGGGGTCGGGACCTACGAGCAGTACTTC.

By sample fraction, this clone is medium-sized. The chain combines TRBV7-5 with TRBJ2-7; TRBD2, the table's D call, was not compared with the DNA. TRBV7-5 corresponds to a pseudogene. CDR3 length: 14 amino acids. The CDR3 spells CARSLRTKRYEQYF. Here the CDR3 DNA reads TGTGCCAGAAGCTTAAGGACTAAGAGGTACGAGCAGTACTTC.

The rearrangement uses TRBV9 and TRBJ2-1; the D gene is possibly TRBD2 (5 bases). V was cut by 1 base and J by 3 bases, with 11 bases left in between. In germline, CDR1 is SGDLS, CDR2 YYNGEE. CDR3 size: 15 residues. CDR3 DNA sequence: TGTGCCAGCAGCGTAACGAGGGAGTACTACAATGAGCAGTTCTTC. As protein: CASSVTREYYNEQFF.

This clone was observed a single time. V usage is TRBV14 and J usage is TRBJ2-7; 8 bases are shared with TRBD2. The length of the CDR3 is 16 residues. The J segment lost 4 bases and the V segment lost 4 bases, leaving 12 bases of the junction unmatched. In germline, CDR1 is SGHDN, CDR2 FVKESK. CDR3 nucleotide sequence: TGTGCCAGCAGCCCCCCAGATAGCGGGATTAAGTACGAGCAGTACTTC. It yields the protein CASSPPDSGIKYEQYF.

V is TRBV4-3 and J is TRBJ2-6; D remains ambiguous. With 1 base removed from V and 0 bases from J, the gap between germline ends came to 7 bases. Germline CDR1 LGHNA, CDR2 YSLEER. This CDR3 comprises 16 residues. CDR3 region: CASSQGPSSGANVLTF. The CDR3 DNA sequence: TGCGCCAGCAGCCAAGGTCCCAGCTCTGGGGCCAACGTCCTGACTTTC.

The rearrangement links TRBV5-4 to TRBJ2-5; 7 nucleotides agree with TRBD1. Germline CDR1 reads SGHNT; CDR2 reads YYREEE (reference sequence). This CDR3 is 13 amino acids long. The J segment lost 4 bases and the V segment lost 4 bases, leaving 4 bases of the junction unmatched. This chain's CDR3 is CASSLTGSETQYF. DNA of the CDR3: TGTGCCAGCAGCCTGACAGGGTCAGAGACCCAGTACTTC.

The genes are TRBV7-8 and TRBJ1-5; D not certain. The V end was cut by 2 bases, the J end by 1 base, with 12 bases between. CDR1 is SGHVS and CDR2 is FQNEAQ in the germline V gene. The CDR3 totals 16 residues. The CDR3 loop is CASSLSVSGSNQPQHF. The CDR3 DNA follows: TGTGCCAGCAGCTTATCCGTTTCGGGAAGCAATCAGCCCCAGCATTTT.

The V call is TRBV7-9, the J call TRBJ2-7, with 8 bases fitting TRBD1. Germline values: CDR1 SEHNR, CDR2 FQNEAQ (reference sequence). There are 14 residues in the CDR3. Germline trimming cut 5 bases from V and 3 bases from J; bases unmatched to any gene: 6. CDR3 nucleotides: TGTGCCAGCAGCGGCCTAGGACAGGGCTACGAGCAGTACTTC. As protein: CASSGLGQGYEQYF.

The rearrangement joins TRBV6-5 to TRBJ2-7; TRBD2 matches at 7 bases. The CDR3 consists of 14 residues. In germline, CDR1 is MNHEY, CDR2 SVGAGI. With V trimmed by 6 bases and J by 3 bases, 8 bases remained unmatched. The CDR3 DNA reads TGTGCCAGCAGAGTTATCCTAGCGGACTACGAGCAGTACTTC. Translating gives CASRVILADYEQYF.

CDR3 bases: TGTGCCAGCAGCCCTTTCCTAACAGCTACCTACGAGCAGTACTTC. Amino acid sequence: CASSPFLTATYEQYF. The V gene is TRBV14, the J gene TRBJ2-7, with unresolved D. Germline V gene lookup returns CDR1 SGHDN and CDR2 FVKESK. Trimming shortened V by 4 bases and J by 2 bases, and 15 bases separated the two germline ends. The CDR3 sequence is 15 residues long.

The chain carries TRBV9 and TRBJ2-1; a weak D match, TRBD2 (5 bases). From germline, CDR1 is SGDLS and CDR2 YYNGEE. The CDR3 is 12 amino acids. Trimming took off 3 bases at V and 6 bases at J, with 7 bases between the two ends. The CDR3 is CASSGGRNEQFF. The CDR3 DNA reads TGTGCCAGCAGCGGAGGGCGCAATGAGCAGTTCTTC. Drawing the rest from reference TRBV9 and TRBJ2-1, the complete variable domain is DSGVTQTPKHLITATGQRVTLRCSPRSGDLSVYWYQQSLDQGLQFLIQYYNGEERAKGNILERFSAQQFPDLHSELNLSSLELGDSALYFCASSGGRNEQFFGPGTRLTVL.

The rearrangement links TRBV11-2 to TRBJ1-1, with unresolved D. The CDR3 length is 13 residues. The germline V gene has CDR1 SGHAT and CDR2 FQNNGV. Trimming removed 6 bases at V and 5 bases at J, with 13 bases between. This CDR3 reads CASRDRGWTEAFF. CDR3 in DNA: TGTGCCAGCAGGGATAGAGGTTGGACTGAAGCTTTCTTT.

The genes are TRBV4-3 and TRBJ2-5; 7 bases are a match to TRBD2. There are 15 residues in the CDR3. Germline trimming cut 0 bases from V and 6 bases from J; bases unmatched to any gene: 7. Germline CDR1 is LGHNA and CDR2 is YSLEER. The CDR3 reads CASSQDFRGSQTQYF. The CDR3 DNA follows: TGCGCCAGCAGCCAAGATTTTCGCGGGAGTCAGACCCAGTACTTC.

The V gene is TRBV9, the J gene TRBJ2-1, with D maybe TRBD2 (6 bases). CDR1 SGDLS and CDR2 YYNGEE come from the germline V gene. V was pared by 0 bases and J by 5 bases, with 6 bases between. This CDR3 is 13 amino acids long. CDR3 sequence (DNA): TGTGCCAGCAGCGTAGCGGGGGACAATGAGCAGTTCTTC. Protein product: CASSVAGDNEQFF. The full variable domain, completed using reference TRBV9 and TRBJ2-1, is DSGVTQTPKHLITATGQRVTLRCSPRSGDLSVYWYQQSLDQGLQFLIQYYNGEERAKGNILERFSAQQFPDLHSELNLSSLELGDSALYFCASSVAGDNEQFFGPGTRLTVL.

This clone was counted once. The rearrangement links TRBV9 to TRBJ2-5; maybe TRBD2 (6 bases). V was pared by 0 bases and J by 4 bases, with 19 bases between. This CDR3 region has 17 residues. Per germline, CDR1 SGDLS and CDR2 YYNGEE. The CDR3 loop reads CASSVGVWMEGRETQYF. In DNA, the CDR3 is TGTGCCAGCAGCGTAGGGGTTTGGATGGAGGGGAGAGAGACCCAGTACTTC.

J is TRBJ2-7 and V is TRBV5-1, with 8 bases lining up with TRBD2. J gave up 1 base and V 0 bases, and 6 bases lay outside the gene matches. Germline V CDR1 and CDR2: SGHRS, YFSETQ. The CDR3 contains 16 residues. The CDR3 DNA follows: TGCGCCAGCAGCTTGGCAGCGGGAGAGGGATCCTACGAGCAGTACTTC. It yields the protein CASSLAAGEGSYEQYF.

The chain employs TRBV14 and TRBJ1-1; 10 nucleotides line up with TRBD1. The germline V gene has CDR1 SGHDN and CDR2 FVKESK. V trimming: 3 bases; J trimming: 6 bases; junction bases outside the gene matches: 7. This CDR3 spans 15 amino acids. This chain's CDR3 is CASSHETGGNPEAFF. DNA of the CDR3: TGTGCCAGCAGCCATGAGACAGGGGGCAACCCTGAAGCTTTCTTT.